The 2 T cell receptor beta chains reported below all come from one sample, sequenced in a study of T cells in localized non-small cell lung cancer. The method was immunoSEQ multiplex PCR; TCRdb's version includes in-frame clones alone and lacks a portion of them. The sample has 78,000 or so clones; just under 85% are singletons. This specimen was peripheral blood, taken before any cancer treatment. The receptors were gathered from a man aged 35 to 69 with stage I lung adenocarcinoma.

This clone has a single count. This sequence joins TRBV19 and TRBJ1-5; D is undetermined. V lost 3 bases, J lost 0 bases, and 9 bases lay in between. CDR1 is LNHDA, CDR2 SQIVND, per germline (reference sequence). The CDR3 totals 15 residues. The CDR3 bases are TGTGCCAGTAGTATCGTCCGGGGTAGCAATCAGCCCCAGCATTTT. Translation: CASSIVRGSNQPQHF.

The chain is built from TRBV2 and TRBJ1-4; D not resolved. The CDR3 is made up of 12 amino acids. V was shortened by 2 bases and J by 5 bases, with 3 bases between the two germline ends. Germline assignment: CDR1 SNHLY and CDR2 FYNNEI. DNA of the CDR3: TGTGCCAGCAGTGAAATGAATGAAAAACTGTTTTTT. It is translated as CASSEMNEKLFF.